This T cell receptor beta chain stems from a study of brain T cells in children with intractable seizures. With 6 bases removed from V and 7 bases from J, the gap between germline ends came to 16 bases. This CDR3 is 15 amino acids long. Looked up from germline, CDR1 is SGHVS and CDR2 is FQNEAQ. A word on this clone: The antigen remains unidentified.

Specified time point: blood from clinic visit 5 months post-surgery; TSC patient then seizure free. Only cases whose brain tissue showed the highest T cell transcript signatures were sequenced. Pre-surgery treatment included at least one anti-epileptic drug. Repertoires were generated with immunoSEQ multiplex PCR, while TCRdb's copy carries only in-frame clones and drops some. The sample shows under 400,000 clones, 93% of them seen only once. Overall study results and limits: HCMV serostatus was not known, and viral specificity came from CDR3 similarity only.

The sample here was peripheral blood, taken less than 6 months after surgery. This chain joins TRBV7-8 and TRBJ1-6; D possibly corresponds to TRBD1 (6 bases). The receptor was derived from a boy younger than two with tuberous sclerosis and intractable seizures. The CDR3 DNA reads TGTGCCAGCAGACGGACTAGGGGGGACAATTCACCCCTCCACTTT. This sequence encodes CASRRTRGDNSPLHF.